These T cell receptor beta chains were read from a single sample in a study of T-cell reconstitution after alpha-beta-depleted transplantation in children. TCRdb reprocessed the PCR reads with MiXCR, giving one entry per CDR3 protein. The sample consists of around 700,000 distinct CDR3 sequences, around 14% of them appearing once. The material was PBMCs, obtained before TCRalphabeta/CD19-depleted stem cell transplant. The receptors originated from a girl aged 2 to 10 with congenital amegakaryocytic thrombocytopenia, due to receive a stem cell transplant. Each CDR3 is given with its conserved first and last residue. The D gene is left open where the match is weak. A row's size may be missing; if present it is once, few, many or a size class.

abundance	v_gene	j_gene	d_gene	CDR3nt	CDR3aa
many	TRBV12-3/TRBV12-4	TRBJ2-5	NA	TGTGCCAGCAGACCGGACATGTGGGAGACCCAGTACTTC	CASRPDMWETQYF
many	TRBV5-1	TRBJ2-3	TRBD2	TGCGCCAGCAGCCAAATAGGGACTAGCCCGACCGGGGATACGCAGTATTTT	CASSQIGTSPTGDTQYF
many	TRBV7-8	TRBJ2-7	TRBD2	TGTGCCAGCAGCTTAAAACTAGCGGGAGGGTACGAGCAGTACTTC	CASSLKLAGGYEQYF
many	TRBV11-2	TRBJ2-7	NA	TGTGCCAGCAGCTCCTCCGCCTACGAGCAGTACTTC	CASSSSAYEQYF
NA	TRBV12-5	TRBJ2-3	NA	TGTGCTAGTGGTTTGGAACCGAAACTAGGGCCGGATACGCAGTATTTT	CASGLEPKLGPDTQYF
many	TRBV5-5	TRBJ1-2	NA	TGTGCCAGCAGCTTGGCTACCGCCTATGGCTACACCTTC	CASSLATAYGYTF
few	TRBV30	TRBJ2-1	NA	TGTGCCTGGAGTGTACTCGGCATCAATGAGCAGTTCTTC	CAWSVLGINEQFF
many	TRBV20-1	TRBJ2-4	TRBD1	TGCAGTGCTAGCCGGGGACAGGGGGTCAAAAACATTCAGTACTTC	CSASRGQGVKNIQYF
few	TRBV7-8	TRBJ1-2	TRBD1	TGTGCCAGCGGAAGGGACAGATTGGACGGCTACACCTTC	CASGRDRLDGYTF
NA	TRBV5-1	TRBJ2-1	TRBD2	TGCGCCAGCAATCCTAGCGGGATCTTCTACAATGAGCAGTTCTTC	CASNPSGIFYNEQFF
NA	TRBV30	TRBJ2-2	NA	TGTGCCCAAATACGGAGTAACACCGGGGAGCTGTTTTTT	CAQIRSNTGELFF
many	TRBV5-1	TRBJ1-5	NA	TGCGCCAGCAGCGAGGGCTTTAGCAATCAGCCCCAGCATTTT	CASSEGFSNQPQHF
few	TRBV6-5	TRBJ1-4	TRBD1	TGTGCCAGCAGTTACCTCTTCGGGACAGGGGATGAAAAACTGTTTTTT	CASSYLFGTGDEKLFF
many	TRBV7-9	TRBJ2-3	NA	TGTGCCAGCAGCGTCGGGACTTTTTCTCAGTATTTT	CASSVGTFSQYF
many	TRBV7-9	TRBJ2-3	NA	TGTGCCAGCAGCTGGGGGCAGCCCACAGATACGCAGTATTTT	CASSWGQPTDTQYF
few	TRBV18	TRBJ2-2	TRBD2	TGTGCCAGCCGACCATTAGCGGGAGCATGGACCGGGGAGCTGTTTTTT	CASRPLAGAWTGELFF
many	TRBV5-6	TRBJ1-4	NA	TGTGCCAGCAGCGCGTACGGGGCTCTTAATGAAAAACTGTTTTTT	CASSAYGALNEKLFF
many	TRBV20-1	TRBJ2-1	NA	TGCAGTGCTACGACTGGCGGGATTACAACAAATTACAATGAGCAGTTCTTC	CSATTGGITTNYNEQFF
many	TRBV12-3/TRBV12-4	TRBJ2-1	TRBD2	TGTGCCAGCAGCCCTACTAGCGTCTCCTACAATGAGCAGTTCTTC	CASSPTSVSYNEQFF
many	TRBV7-6	TRBJ2-1	TRBD1	TGTGCCAGCAGCTCTGACAGGGGGGGATACAATGAGCAGTTCTTC	CASSSDRGGYNEQFF
NA	TRBV12-3/TRBV12-4	TRBJ2-1	NA	TGTGCCAGCAGTTCCGCCGGGATCGTAAATGAGCAGTTCTTC	CASSSAGIVNEQFF
NA	TRBV7-2	TRBJ2-7	NA	TGTGCCAGCAGCTCCGGGACATGGGGAGAGCAGTACTTC	CASSSGTWGEQYF
few	TRBV7-9	TRBJ1-5	NA	TGTGCCAGCAGCCCTATGGCCCAAGGGCCCCAGCATTTT	CASSPMAQGPQHF
many	TRBV20-1	TRBJ2-5	NA	TGCAGTGCTAGAGATATAGCGGACCCTGGGGAGACCCAGTACTTC	CSARDIADPGETQYF
few	TRBV3-1	TRBJ1-1	NA	TGTGCCAGCAGCCCCGGAGCGTTGGACACTGAAGCTTTCTTT	CASSPGALDTEAFF
NA	TRBV20-1	TRBJ2-1	TRBD2	TGCAGTGCTAGAGATCTAAGGGCGGGAGGCCTCTACAATGAGCAGTTCTTC	CSARDLRAGGLYNEQFF
many	TRBV20-1	TRBJ2-1	TRBD1	TGCAGTGCTGAAACCGGGACAGGGGGCTGGTTCGATGAGCAGTTCTTC	CSAETGTGGWFDEQFF
many	TRBV20-1	TRBJ2-1	NA	TGCAGTGCCACGGGCTTTCACAATGAGCAGTTCTTC	CSATGFHNEQFF
NA	TRBV20-1	TRBJ1-2	NA	TGCAGTGCTAGAGAATCGGGACAACGAATACTACGCAACTATGGCTACACCTTC	CSARESGQRILRNYGYTF